This T cell receptor beta chain was observed in a study of T cells in lung cancer brain metastases. The table came from immunoSEQ multiplex PCR; TCRdb's copy has only in-frame clones and leaves some out. The sample lists about 4,800 clones, 87% occurring once. Tumor areas were macrodissected from roughly five deparaffinized, unstained roughly 9.9 um sections guided by marked H&E slides. V was shortened by 9 bases and J by 1 base, with 12 bases between the two germline ends. Germline-derived CDR1 and CDR2 are ENHRY and SYGVKD. The CDR3 has 13 residues. The clonotype comes from a woman aged 45-59 years with non-small cell lung cancer. This sequence joins TRBV10-3 and TRBJ1-1; D not resolved. What was sequenced was tumor tissue from the primary lung tumor. This CDR3 reads CAIKEGSNTEAFF. In DNA, the CDR3 is TGTGCCATAAAGGAGGGTTCGAACACTGAAGCTTTCTTT.